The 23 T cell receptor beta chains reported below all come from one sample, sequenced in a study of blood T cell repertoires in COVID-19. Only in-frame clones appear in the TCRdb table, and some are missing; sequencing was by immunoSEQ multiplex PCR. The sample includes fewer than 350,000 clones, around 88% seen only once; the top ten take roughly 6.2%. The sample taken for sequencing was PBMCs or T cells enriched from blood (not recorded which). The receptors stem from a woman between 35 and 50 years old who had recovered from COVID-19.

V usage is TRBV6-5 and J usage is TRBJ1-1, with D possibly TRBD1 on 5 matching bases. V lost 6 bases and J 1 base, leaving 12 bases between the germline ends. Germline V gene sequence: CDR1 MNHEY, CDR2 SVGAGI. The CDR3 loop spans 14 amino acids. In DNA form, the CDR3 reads TGTGCCAGCAGGCGGGACGGATCGAACACTGAAGCTTTCTTT. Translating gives CASRRDGSNTEAFF.

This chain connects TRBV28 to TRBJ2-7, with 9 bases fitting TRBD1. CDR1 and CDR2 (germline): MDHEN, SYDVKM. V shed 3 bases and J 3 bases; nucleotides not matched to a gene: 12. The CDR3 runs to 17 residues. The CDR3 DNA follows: TGTGCCAGCAGTTTGCCGGGGCAGTCGGGACAGGGCTACGAGCAGTACTTC. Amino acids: CASSLPGQSGQGYEQYF.

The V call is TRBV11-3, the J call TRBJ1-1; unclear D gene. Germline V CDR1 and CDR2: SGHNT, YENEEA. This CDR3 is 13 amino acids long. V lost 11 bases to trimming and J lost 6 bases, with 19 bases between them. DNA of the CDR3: TGTGCCCGTGATAAATTTGATGGCTCTGAAGCTTTCTTT. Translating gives CARDKFDGSEAFF.

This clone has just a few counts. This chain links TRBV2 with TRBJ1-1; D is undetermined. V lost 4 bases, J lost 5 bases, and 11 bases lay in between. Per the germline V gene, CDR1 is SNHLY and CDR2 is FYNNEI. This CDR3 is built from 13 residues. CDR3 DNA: TGTGCCAGCAGTGTACAGACGGGGACTGAAGCTTTCTTT. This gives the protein CASSVQTGTEAFF.

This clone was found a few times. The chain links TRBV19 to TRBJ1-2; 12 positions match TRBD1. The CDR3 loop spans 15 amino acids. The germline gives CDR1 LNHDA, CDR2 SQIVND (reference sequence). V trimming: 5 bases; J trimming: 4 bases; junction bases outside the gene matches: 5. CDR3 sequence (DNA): TGTGCCAGTAGTGAGGGGACAGGGGGCTCCTATGGCTACACCTTC. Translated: CASSEGTGGSYGYTF.

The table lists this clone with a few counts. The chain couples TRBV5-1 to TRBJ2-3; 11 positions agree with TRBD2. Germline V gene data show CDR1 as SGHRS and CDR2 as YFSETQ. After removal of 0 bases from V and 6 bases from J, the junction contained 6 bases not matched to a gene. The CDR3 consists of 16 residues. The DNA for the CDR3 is TGCGCCAGCAGCTTGGGAGGTAGCGGGAGGGCGGATACGCAGTATTTT. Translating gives CASSLGGSGRADTQYF.

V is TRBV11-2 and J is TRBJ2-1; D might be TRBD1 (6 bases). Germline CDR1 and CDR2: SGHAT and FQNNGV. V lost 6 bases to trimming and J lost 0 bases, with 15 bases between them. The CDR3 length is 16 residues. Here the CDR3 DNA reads TGTGCCAGCAGAACAGGGACCGCAAGCTCCTACAATGAGCAGTTCTTC. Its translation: CASRTGTASSYNEQFF.

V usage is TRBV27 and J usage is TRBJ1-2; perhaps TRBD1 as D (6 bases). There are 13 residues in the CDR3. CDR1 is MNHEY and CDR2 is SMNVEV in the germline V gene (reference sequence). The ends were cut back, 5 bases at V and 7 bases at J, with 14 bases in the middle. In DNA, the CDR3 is TGTGCCAGCAGTCCTACAGGGAATCTTGGCTACACCTTC. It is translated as CASSPTGNLGYTF.

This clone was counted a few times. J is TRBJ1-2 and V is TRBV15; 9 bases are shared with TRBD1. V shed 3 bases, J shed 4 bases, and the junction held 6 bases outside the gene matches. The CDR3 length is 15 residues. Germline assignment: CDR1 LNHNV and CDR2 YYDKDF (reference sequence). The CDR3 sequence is CATSRGTGGSYGYTF. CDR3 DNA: TGTGCCACCAGCAGGGGTACAGGGGGCTCCTATGGCTACACCTTC. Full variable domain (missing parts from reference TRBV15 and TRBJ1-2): DAMVIQNPRYQVTQFGKPVTLSCSQTLNHNVMYWYQQKSSQAPKLLFHYYDKDFNNEADTPDNFQSRRPNTSFCFLDIRSPGLGDTAMYLCATSRGTGGSYGYTFGSGTRLTVV.

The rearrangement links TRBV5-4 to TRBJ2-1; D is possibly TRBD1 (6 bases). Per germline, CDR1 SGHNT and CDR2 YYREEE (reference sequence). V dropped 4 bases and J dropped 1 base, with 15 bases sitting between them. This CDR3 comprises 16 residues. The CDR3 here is CASSPQGFRSYNEQFF. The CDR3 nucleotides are TGTGCCAGCAGCCCTCAGGGGTTCAGGTCCTACAATGAGCAGTTCTTC. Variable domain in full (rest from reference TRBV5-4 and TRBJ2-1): ETGVTQSPTHLIKTRGQQVTLRCSSQSGHNTVSWYQQALGQGPQFIFQYYREEENGRGNFPPRFSGLQFPNYSSELNVNALELDDSALYLCASSPQGFRSYNEQFFGPGTRLTVL.

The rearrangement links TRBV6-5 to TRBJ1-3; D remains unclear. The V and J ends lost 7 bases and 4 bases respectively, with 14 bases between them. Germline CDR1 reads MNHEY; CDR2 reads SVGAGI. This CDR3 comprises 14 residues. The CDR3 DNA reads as TGTGCCAGCAAGCGGAGGTTGTTAGGAAACACCATATATTTT. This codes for CASKRRLLGNTIYF.

CDR3 sequence reads: CASSQYSGNTEAFF. The CDR3 nucleotides read TGTGCCAGCAGCCAATACAGCGGGAACACTGAAGCTTTCTTT. V is TRBV16 and J is TRBJ1-1, with no clear D. This CDR3 is built from 14 residues. V lost 1 base, J lost 1 base, and 7 bases lay in between. Germline V gene sequence: CDR1 KGHSY, CDR2 FQNENV.

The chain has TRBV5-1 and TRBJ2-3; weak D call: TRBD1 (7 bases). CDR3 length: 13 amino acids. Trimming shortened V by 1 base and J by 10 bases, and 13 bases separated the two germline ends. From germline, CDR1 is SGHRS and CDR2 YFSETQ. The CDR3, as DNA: TGCGCCAGCAGCTTGCCCCAGGGGGGCCCGCAGTATTTT. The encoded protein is CASSLPQGGPQYF.

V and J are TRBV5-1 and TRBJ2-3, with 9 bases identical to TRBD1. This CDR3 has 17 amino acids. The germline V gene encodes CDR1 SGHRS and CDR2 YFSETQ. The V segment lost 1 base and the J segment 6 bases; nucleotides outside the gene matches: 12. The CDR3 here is CASSLIGDRALGDTQYF. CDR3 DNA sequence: TGCGCCAGCAGCTTGATTGGGGACAGGGCCCTAGGGGATACGCAGTATTTT.

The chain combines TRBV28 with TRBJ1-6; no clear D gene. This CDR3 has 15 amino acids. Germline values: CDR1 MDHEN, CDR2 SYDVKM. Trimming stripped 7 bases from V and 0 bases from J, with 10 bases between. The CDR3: CASMPPSSYNSPLHF. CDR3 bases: TGTGCCAGCATGCCCCCGAGCTCCTATAATTCACCCCTCCACTTT.

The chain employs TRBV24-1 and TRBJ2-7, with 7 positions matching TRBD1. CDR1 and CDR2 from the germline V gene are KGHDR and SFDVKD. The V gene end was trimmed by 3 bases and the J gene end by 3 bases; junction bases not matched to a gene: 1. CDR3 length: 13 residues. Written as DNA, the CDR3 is TGTGCCACCAGTGATCCAGGGGGCTACGAGCAGTACTTC. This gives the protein CATSDPGGYEQYF.

This CDR3 is CASSRQGFGEQYF. The CDR3 DNA reads as TGTGCCAGCAGTAGACAGGGGTTCGGCGAGCAGTACTTC. The rearrangement uses TRBV6-2 or TRBV6-3 and TRBJ2-7; 8 nucleotides match TRBD1. From germline, CDR1 is MNHEY and CDR2 SVGEGT. V was pared by 5 bases and J by 6 bases, with 6 bases of the junction left unmatched. The CDR3 sequence is 13 residues long.

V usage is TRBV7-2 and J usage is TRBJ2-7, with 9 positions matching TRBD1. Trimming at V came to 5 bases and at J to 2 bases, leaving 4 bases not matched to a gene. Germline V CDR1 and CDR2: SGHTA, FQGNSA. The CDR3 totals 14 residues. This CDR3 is CASSDRTGAYEQYF. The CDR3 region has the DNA TGTGCCAGCAGCGATCGGACAGGGGCCTACGAGCAGTACTTC.

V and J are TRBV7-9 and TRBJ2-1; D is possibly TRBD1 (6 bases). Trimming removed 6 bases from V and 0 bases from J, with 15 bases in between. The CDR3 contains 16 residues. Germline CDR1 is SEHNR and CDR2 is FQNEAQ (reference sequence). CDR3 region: CASRPRDISSYNEQFF. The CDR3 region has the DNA TGTGCCAGCAGGCCCCGGGACATCAGCTCCTACAATGAGCAGTTCTTC.

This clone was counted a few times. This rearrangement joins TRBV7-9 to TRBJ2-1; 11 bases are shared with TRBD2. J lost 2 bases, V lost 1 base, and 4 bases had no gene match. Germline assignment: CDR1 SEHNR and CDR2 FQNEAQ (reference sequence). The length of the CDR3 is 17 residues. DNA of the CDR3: TGTGCCAGCAGCTTAGGTCGACTAGCGGGGCCCTACAATGAGCAGTTCTTC. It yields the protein CASSLGRLAGPYNEQFF.

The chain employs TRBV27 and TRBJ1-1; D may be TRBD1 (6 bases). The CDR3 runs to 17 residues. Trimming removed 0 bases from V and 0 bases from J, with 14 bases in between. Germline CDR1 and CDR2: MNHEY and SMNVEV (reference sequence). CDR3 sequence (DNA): TGTGCCAGCAGTTTATCGCGGCAGGGGCGGATGAACACTGAAGCTTTCTTT. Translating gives CASSLSRQGRMNTEAFF.

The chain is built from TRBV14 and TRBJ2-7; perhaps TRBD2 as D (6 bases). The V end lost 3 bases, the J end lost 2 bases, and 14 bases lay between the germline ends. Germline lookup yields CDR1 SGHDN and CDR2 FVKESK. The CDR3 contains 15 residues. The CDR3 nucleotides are TGTGCCAGCAGCCAGGACGTAGCGGAGGCCTACGAGCAGTACTTC. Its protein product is CASSQDVAEAYEQYF.

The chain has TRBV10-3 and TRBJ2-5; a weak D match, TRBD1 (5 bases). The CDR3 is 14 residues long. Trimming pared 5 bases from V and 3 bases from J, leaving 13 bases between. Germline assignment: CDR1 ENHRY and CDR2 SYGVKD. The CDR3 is CAISPQGKEETQYF. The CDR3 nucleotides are TGTGCCATCAGTCCGCAGGGTAAAGAAGAGACCCAGTACTTC.